The entry below gives a single T cell receptor beta chain sequence along with its context. Antigen unknown. The data are from a study of T cells in women clearing cervical HPV infection. As for the study in general: No precancer developed; the control's incident HPV16 infection cleared within 12 months. For cases, blood was sampled a median approximately 150 days after lesion detection, interquartile range roughly 80 to 220 days.

Dot-blot hybridization genotyped cervical HPV amplified with MY09/MY11 PCR. Notes on the study in general: It is unknown whether associations predate infection; no effector/memory or HPV-specific sorting.

The protocol was immunoSEQ multiplex PCR, while the TCRdb copy is restricted to in-frame clones and leaves out a portion. The sample table includes more than 30,000 clones. This sequence was found in a woman between 18 and 70 years old with a cervical HPV16 infection that either progressed to CIN3+ or cleared (not recorded which). Sequenced material: blood buffy coat.

CDR3 amino acids: CATTLGRVNNEQFF. CDR3 DNA (partial): TGTGCCACCACGTTAGGCAGGGTCAACAATGAG. J is TRBJ2-1 and V is TRBV11-1; D possibly corresponds to TRBD1 (5 bases). The read terminates 3 residues ahead of where the CDR3 ends, so the germline J gene completes it. Germline CDR1 reads SGHAT; CDR2 reads FQDESV (reference sequence). V lost 10 bases, J lost 5 bases, and 18 bases lay in between. This CDR3 is built from 14 residues.